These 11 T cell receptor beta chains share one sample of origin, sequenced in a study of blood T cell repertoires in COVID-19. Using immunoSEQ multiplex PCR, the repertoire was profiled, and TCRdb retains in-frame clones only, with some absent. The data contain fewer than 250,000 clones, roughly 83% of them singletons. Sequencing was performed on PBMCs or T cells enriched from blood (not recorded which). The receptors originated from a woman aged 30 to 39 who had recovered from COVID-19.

In DNA form, the CDR3 reads TGTGCCAGTACGGGACAGGGGGGGGACTCACCCCTCCACTTT. Translated, it gives CASTGQGGDSPLHF. The V gene is TRBV19, the J gene TRBJ1-6, with TRBD1 matching 11 bases. CDR1 is LNHDA and CDR2 is SQIVND in the germline V gene (reference sequence). Trimming took 7 bases from V and 10 from J; bases not matched to a gene: 6. This CDR3 has 14 amino acids.

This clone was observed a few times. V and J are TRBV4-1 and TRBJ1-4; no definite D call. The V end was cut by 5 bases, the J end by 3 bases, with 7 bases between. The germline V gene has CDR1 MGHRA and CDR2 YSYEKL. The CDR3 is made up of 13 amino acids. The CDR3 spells CASSVQANEKLFF. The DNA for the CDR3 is TGCGCCAGCAGCGTGCAGGCTAATGAAAAACTGTTTTTT.

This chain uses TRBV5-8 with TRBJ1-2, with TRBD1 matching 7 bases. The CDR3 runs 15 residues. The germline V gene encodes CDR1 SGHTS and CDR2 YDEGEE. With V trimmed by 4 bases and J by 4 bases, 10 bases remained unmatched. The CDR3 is CASSKKFGDSYGYTF. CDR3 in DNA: TGTGCCAGCAGCAAAAAGTTCGGGGACAGCTATGGCTACACCTTC.

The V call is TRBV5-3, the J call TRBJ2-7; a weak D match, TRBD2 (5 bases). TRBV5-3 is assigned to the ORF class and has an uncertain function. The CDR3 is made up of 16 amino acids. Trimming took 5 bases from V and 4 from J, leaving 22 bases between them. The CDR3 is CARRPGIGQRPYEQYF. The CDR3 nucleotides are TGTGCCAGAAGACCGGGAATTGGGCAGAGACCTTACGAGCAGTACTTC.

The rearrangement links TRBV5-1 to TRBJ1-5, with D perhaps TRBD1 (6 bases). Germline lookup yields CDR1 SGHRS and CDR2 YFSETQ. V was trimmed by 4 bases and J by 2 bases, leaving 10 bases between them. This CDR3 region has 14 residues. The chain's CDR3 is CASSRDTGNQPQHF. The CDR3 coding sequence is TGCGCCAGCAGCCGGGACACCGGCAATCAGCCCCAGCATTTT.

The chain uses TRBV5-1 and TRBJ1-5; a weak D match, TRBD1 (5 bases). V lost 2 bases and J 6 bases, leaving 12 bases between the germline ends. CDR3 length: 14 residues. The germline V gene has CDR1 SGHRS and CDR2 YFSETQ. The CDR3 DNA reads TGCGCCAGCAGCTTAGCTCTGGGGGGTCAGCCCCAGCATTTT. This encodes CASSLALGGQPQHF.

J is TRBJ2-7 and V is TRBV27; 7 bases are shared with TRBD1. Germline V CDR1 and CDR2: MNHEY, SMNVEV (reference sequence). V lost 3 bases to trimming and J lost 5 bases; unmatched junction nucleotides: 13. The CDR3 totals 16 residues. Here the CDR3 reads CASSLVRGTGVHEQYF. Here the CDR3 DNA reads TGTGCCAGCAGTTTGGTTCGGGGAACAGGGGTCCACGAGCAGTACTTC.

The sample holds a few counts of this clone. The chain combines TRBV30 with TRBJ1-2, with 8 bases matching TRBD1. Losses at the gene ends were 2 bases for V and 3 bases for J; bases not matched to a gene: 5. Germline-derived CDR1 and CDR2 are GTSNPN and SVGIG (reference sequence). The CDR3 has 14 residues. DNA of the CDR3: TGTGCCTGGAGTAAACAGACAGGGGACTATGGCTACACCTTC. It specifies CAWSKQTGDYGYTF. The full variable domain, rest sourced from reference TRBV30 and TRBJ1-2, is SQTIHQWPATLVQPVGSPLSLECTVEGTSNPNLYWYRQAAGRGLQLLFYSVGIGQISSEVPQNLSASRPQDRQFILSSKKLLLSDSGFYLCAWSKQTGDYGYTFGSGTRLTVV.

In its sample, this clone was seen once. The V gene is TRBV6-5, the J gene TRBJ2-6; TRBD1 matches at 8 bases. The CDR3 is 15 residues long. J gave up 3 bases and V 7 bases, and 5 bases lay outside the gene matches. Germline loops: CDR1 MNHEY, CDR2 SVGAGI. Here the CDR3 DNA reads TGTGCCAGCACCCAGGGGGCCGTTGGGGCCAACGTCCTGACTTTC. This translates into CASTQGAVGANVLTF.

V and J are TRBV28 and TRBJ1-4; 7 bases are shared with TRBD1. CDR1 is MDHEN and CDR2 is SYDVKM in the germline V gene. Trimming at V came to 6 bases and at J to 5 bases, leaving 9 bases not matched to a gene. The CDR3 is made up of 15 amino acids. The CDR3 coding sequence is TGTGCCAGCAGGCCTTGGGCAGGGGGGAATGAAAAACTGTTTTTT. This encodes CASRPWAGGNEKLFF.

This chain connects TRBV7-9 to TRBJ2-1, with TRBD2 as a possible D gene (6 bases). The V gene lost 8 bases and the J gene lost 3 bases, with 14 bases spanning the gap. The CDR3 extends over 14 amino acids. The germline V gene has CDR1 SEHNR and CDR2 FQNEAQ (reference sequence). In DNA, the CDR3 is TGTGCCAGCCCGCGGGGTGAAATCTACAATGAGCAGTTCTTC. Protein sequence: CASPRGEIYNEQFF.